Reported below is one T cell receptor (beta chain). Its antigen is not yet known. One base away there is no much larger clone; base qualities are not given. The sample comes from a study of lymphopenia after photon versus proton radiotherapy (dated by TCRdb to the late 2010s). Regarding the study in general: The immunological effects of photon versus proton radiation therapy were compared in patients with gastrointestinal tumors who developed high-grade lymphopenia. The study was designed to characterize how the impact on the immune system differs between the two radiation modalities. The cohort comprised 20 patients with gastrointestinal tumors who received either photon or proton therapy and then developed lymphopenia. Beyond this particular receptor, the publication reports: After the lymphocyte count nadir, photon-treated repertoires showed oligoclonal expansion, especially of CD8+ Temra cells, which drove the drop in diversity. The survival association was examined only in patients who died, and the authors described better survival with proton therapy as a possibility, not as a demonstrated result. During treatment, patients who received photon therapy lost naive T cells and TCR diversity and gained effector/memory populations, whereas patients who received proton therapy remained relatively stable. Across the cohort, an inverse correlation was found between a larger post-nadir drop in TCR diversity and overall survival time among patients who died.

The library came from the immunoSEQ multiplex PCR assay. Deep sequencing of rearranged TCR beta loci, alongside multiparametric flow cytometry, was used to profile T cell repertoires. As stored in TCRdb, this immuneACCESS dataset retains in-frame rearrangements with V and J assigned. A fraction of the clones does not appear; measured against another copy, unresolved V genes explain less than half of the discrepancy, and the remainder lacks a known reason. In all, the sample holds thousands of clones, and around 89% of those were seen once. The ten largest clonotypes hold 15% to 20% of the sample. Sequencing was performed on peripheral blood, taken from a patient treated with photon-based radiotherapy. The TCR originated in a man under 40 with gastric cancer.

This receptor carries the CDR3 CASSWTSGSTSTDTQYF. The bases read TGTGCCAGTAGTTGGACTAGCGGGAGCACCAGCACAGATACGCAGTATTTT. The chain is made from TRBV19 and TRBJ2-3; TRBD2 matches 13 bases in the middle. Trimming accounts for 5 bases at V and 0 bases at J, while the number of junction bases matched to no gene is 5. Counted from cysteine to phenylalanine, this CDR3 has 17 amino acids. The retained sequence is limited to the CDR3, 51 bases, with the frame set at the first base. Reading the germline V gene (reference sequence) gives CDR1 LNHDA and CDR2 SQIVND.